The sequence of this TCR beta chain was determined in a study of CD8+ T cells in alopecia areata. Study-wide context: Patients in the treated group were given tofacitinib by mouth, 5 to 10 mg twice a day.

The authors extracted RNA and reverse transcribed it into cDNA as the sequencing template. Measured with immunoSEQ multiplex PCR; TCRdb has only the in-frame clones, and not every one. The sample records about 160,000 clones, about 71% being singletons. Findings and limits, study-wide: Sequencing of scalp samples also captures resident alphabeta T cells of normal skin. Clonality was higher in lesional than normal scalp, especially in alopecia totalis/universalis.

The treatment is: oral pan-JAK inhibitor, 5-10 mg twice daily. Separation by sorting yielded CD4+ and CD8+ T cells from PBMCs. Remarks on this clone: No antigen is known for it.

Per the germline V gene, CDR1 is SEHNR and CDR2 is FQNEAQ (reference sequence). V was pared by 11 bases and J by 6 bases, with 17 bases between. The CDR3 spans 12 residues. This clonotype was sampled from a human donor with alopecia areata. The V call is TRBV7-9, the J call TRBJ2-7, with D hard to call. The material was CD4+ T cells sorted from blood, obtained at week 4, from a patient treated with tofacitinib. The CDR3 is CAVRGPNSEQYF. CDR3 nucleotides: TGTGCCGTACGCGGACCGAACAGCGAGCAGTACTTC.